This entry lists 18 T cell receptor beta chains sequenced from one sample in a study of CD8+CD57+ T cells in acquired aplastic anemia. The template used for profiling TCR beta VDJ and CDR3 was genomic DNA. TCRdb ran MiXCR on the reads and lists one entry per CDR3 protein. The data contain hundreds of thousands of distinct CDR3 sequences, around three fifths of them singletons. Patients included in sequencing had previously demonstrated CD8+CD57+ cell expansion by flow cytometry. Sequenced material: sorted CD4+, CD8+, or CD8+CD57+ T cells (not recorded which) from PBMCs. The receptor set was obtained from a human donor with aplastic anemia.

This clonotype appeared many times. The V and J genes are TRBV7-2 and TRBJ1-1, with D possibly TRBD1 on 5 matching bases. V gave up 1 base and J gave up 2 bases, with 14 bases separating them. This CDR3 is 16 amino acids long. Per germline, CDR1 SGHTA and CDR2 FQGNSA. Written as DNA, the CDR3 is TGTGCCAGCAGCTTAGGTCCACAGGACTTAAACACTGAAGCTTTCTTT. Residues: CASSLGPQDLNTEAFF. The complete variable domain, with remaining parts taken from reference TRBV7-2 and TRBJ1-1, reads GAGVSQSPSNKVTEKGKDVELRCDPISGHTALYWYRQSLGQGLEFLIYFQGNSAPDKSGLPSDRFSAERTGGSVSTLTIQRTQQEDSAVYLCASSLGPQDLNTEAFFGQGTRLTVV.

This clonotype was recorded at least ten times. The J gene is TRBJ2-6, the V gene TRBV7-8; D unresolved. The V and J ends lost 0 bases and 0 bases respectively, with 3 bases between them. Germline V gene data show CDR1 as SGHVS and CDR2 as FQNEAQ. The CDR3 is made up of 15 amino acids. This CDR3 is CASSLAISGANVLTF. CDR3 sequence (DNA): TGTGCCAGCAGCTTAGCGATCTCTGGGGCCAACGTCCTGACTTTC. Looking up the rest from reference TRBV7-8 and TRBJ2-6 gives the full variable domain: GAGVSQSPRYKVAKRGQDVALRCDPISGHVSLFWYQQALGQGPEFLTYFQNEAQLDKSGLPSDRFFAERPEGSVSTLKIQRTQQEDSAVYLCASSLAISGANVLTFGAGSRLTVL.

This clonotype was picked up a small number of times. Just one base apart from a much larger clone, this may be a read error. The rearrangement uses TRBV6-5 and TRBJ1-5; D unresolved. CDR3 length equals 14 residues. Germline assignment: CDR1 MNHEY and CDR2 SVGAGI. The CDR3 is CASSYTNSNLPQHF. The CDR3 bases are TGTGCCAGCAGTTACACTAATAGCAATCTGCCCCAGCATTTT.

The V gene is TRBV19, the J gene TRBJ1-2; no definite D call. The CDR3 has 15 amino acids. The V end was cut by 5 bases, the J end by 4 bases, with 17 bases between. Germline lookup yields CDR1 LNHDA and CDR2 SQIVND (reference sequence). CDR3 sequence: CASSPGRTVGYGYTF. The CDR3 region has the DNA TGTGCCAGTAGTCCCGGACGGACGGTCGGCTATGGCTACACCTTC.

This clonotype was seen only once. The chain recombines TRBV9 with TRBJ2-7; 10 positions match TRBD1. CDR3 length: 15 amino acids. Germline V gene data show CDR1 as SGDLS and CDR2 as YYNGEE. V shed 2 bases and J 4 bases; nucleotides not matched to a gene: 6. The CDR3 region is CASSVGTGAVYEQYF. The CDR3, as DNA: TGTGCCAGCAGCGTTGGGACAGGGGCCGTGTACGAGCAGTACTTC. Supplemented by reference TRBV9 and TRBJ2-7, the full variable domain reads DSGVTQTPKHLITATGQRVTLRCSPRSGDLSVYWYQQSLDQGLQFLIQYYNGEERAKGNILERFSAQQFPDLHSELNLSSLELGDSALYFCASSVGTGAVYEQYFGPGTRLTVT.

In this sample, this clonotype turned up once. Here the CDR3 DNA reads TGTGCCAGCAGCCCCAGAACACGGACTAGCGGATGGAGCAGGGAGACCCAGTACTTC. This gives the protein CASSPRTRTSGWSRETQYF. V gene TRBV7-2 combines with J gene TRBJ2-5, with 10 nucleotides matching TRBD2. With V trimmed by 5 bases and J by 5 bases, 20 bases remained unmatched. This CDR3 comprises 19 residues. The germline CDR1 and CDR2 sequences are SGHTA and FQGNSA.

The chain has TRBV29-1 and TRBJ2-2, with 9 bases aligning to TRBD2. The CDR3 totals 15 residues. The junction had 9 bases not matched to a gene; V was cut back by 6 bases and J by 4 bases. CDR1 and CDR2 (germline): SQVTM, ANQGSEA. The CDR3 nucleotides are TGCAGCGTCCGAGCGGGGGGCGAAGTCACCGGGGAGCTGTTTTTT. This codes for CSVRAGGEVTGELFF.

This clonotype was seen more than once but under ten times. The chain joins TRBV2 to TRBJ2-1; 13 nucleotides line up with TRBD2. V shed 5 bases and J 9 bases; nucleotides not matched to a gene: 10. Germline loops: CDR1 SNHLY, CDR2 FYNNEI. The CDR3 has 16 amino acids. DNA for the CDR3: TGTGCCAGCAGTCCCGGGACTAGCGGGACCCTCAGTGAGCAGTTCTTC. This codes for CASSPGTSGTLSEQFF. The full variable domain, its missing parts supplied by reference TRBV2 and TRBJ2-1, is EPEVTQTPSHQVTQMGQEVILRCVPISNHLYFYWYRQILGQKVEFLVSFYNNEISEKSEIFDDQFSVERPDGSNFTLKIRSTKLEDSAMYFCASSPGTSGTLSEQFFGPGTRLTVL.

Of note for this clonotype: An end of the junction does not agree with germline; a read error may underlie this. The chain carries TRBV7-2 and TRBJ2-1; D is tentatively TRBD1 or TRBD2 (5 bases each). The CDR3 has 13 amino acids. From germline, CDR1 is SGHTA and CDR2 FQGNSA. CDR3 DNA sequence: TGTGCCGGCAGCTTAGAGGGACGCAATGAGCGGTTCTTC. Its translation: CAGSLEGRNERFF.

The chain recombines TRBV20-1 with TRBJ2-1; 11 bases agree with TRBD2. Germline V gives CDR1 DFQATT, CDR2 SNEGSKA (reference sequence). The CDR3 extends over 15 amino acids. Unmatched junction bases numbered 8, after V lost 4 bases and J lost 6 bases. CDR3 nucleotide sequence: TGCAGTGCTACTGATAGCGGGGGGGCCGCCAATGAGCAGTTCTTC. It encodes CSATDSGGAANEQFF.

Only a few counts were recorded for this clonotype. The V and J genes are TRBV7-9 and TRBJ1-1; the D is unclear. Germline values: CDR1 SEHNR, CDR2 FQNEAQ (reference sequence). Trimming stripped 5 bases from V and 0 bases from J, with 7 bases between. This CDR3 is 13 amino acids long. The CDR3, as DNA: TGTGCCAGCAGCCTATACATGAACACTGAAGCTTTCTTT. This translates into CASSLYMNTEAFF. The full variable domain, completed using reference TRBV7-9 and TRBJ1-1, is DTGVSQNPRHKITKRGQNVTFRCDPISEHNRLYWYRQTLGQGPEFLTYFQNEAQLEKSRLLSDRFSAERPKGSFSTLEIQRTEQGDSAMYLCASSLYMNTEAFFGQGTRLTVV.

This clonotype has a count of ten or more. The rearrangement uses TRBV19 and TRBJ2-7, with 8 nucleotides matching TRBD1. The ends lost 5 bases at V and 1 base at J; junction bases unmatched: 7. CDR1 and CDR2 (germline): LNHDA, SQIVND (reference sequence). This CDR3 has 15 amino acids. CDR3 protein: CASSPDRGRSYEQYF. Here the CDR3 DNA reads TGTGCCAGTAGTCCCGACAGGGGTAGGTCCTACGAGCAGTACTTC.

This clonotype was found once. The chain links TRBV5-1 to TRBJ1-1, with 8 bases identical to TRBD1. The length of the CDR3 is 14 residues. J lost 4 bases, V lost 7 bases, and 9 bases had no gene match. Germline V lookup: CDR1 SGHRS, CDR2 YFSETQ. The CDR3 sequence is CASSQGARSTEAFF. The DNA of the CDR3 is TGCGCCAGCTCTCAGGGGGCGCGGAGCACTGAAGCTTTCTTT.

This sequence joins TRBV5-1 and TRBJ2-3; 9 positions match TRBD1. The CDR3 has 15 amino acids. V was pared by 4 bases and J by 11 bases, with 14 bases of the junction left unmatched. CDR1 and CDR2 (germline): SGHRS, YFSETQ. The CDR3 nucleotides are TGCGCCAGCAGCCTGGGACAGGGACACTACAATGAGCAGTATTTT. This translates into CASSLGQGHYNEQYF.

This sequence joins TRBV20-1 and TRBJ2-7; 13 bases are a match to TRBD2. This CDR3 has 15 amino acids. The junction had 5 bases not matched to a gene; V was cut back by 4 bases and J by 2 bases. Germline-derived CDR1 and CDR2 are DFQATT and SNEGSKA (reference sequence). The CDR3 nucleotides are TGCAGTGCTAAACAGGGACTAGCGGGAACCTACGAGCAGTACTTC. Translating it yields CSAKQGLAGTYEQYF.

In this sample, this clonotype turned up many times. The gene calls are TRBV12-3 or TRBV12-4 and TRBJ1-1, with D unclear. Trimming stripped 2 bases from V and 0 bases from J, with 4 bases between. This CDR3 is built from 13 residues. CDR3: CASSLQMNTEAFF. As DNA, the CDR3 is TGTGCCAGCAGTTTACAGATGAACACTGAAGCTTTCTTT.

This rearrangement joins TRBV29-1 to TRBJ2-7; the D is unclear. Trimming cost V 3 bases and J 2 bases, with 8 bases left between them. Germline CDR1 SQVTM, CDR2 ANQGSEA. The CDR3 sequence is 12 residues long. This chain's CDR3 is CSVESAPYEQYF. Here the CDR3 DNA reads TGCAGCGTTGAGTCAGCTCCCTACGAGCAGTACTTC.

This clonotype has more than one count but fewer than ten. The gene calls are TRBV10-2 and TRBJ2-1, with TRBD2 identical over 9 bases. CDR1 WSHSY and CDR2 SAAADI come from the germline V gene. V was pared by 0 bases and J by 8 bases, with 5 bases of the junction left unmatched. The CDR3 is 15 residues long. The CDR3 here is CASSESLLAGDEQFF. Here the CDR3 DNA reads TGCGCCAGCAGTGAGTCTTTACTAGCGGGTGATGAGCAGTTCTTC.